The present entry profiles one T cell receptor (beta chain) with its context. TCRdb's table, derived via immunoSEQ multiplex PCR, lists solely in-frame clones and lacks some. This table has 50,000 or so clones, about 83% appearing once. V was clipped by 4 bases and J by 5 bases, with 12 bases between them. Germline V gene sequence: CDR1 MNHEY, CDR2 SVGAGI. The CDR3 has 14 amino acids. The data derive from a study of blood T cell repertoires in COVID-19. Study-wide background: Sites in the United States, Italy and Spain provided acute and convalescent COVID-19 samples.

The receptor was isolated from a man aged 35 to 55 with acute or convalescent COVID-19. The chain combines TRBV6-5 with TRBJ1-5; weak D call: TRBD1 (5 bases). The sequenced material came from peripheral blood. The CDR3 nucleotides are TGTGCCAGCAGTTCCAGACAGAGAGATCAGCCCCAGCATTTT. Amino acid sequence: CASSSRQRDQPQHF.